Sequencing of this T cell receptor beta chain was carried out in a study of CD8+CD57+ T cells in acquired aplastic anemia. Study-wide background: Across the sorted CD4+ and CD8+ cells, DNA amounts averaged about 3 ug.

Previously, flow cytometry had revealed CD8+CD57+ cell expansion in the patients chosen for sequencing. This clonotype was detected ten times or more. CDR3 and TCR beta VDJ profiling relied on a genomic DNA template. Each CDR3 protein is one row after TCRdb ran MiXCR on the reads. This table holds some 150,000 distinct CDR3 sequences, approximately 52% found once. The CDR3 loop spans 14 amino acids. The germline V gene has CDR1 DFQATT and CDR2 SNEGSKA (reference sequence). V was shortened by 3 bases and J by 5 bases, with 16 bases between the two germline ends. The chain uses TRBV20-1 and TRBJ2-5; D is possibly TRBD1 (6 bases). The clonotype comes from a human donor with aplastic anemia. Sequences were obtained from sorted CD4+, CD8+, or CD8+CD57+ T cells (not recorded which) from PBMCs. The CDR3 region has the DNA TGCAGTGCTAGTGCCAGGGGTCCCCGGGAGACCCAGTACTTC. Protein: CSASARGPRETQYF.